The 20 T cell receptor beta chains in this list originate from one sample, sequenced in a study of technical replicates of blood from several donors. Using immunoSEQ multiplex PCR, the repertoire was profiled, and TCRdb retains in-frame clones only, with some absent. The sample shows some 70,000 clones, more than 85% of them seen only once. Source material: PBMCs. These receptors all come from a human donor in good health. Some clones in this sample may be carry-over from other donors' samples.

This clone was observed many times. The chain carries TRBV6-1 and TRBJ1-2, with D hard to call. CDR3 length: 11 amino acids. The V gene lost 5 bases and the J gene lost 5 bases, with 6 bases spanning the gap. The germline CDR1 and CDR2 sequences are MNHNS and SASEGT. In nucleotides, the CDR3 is TGTGCCAGCAGTCCCTTATATGGCTACACCTTC. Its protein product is CASSPLYGYTF.

CDR3 DNA sequence: TGTGCCAGCAGAAGGGGTCTGAACACCGGGGAGCTGTTTTTT. As protein: CASRRGLNTGELFF. V gene TRBV6-5 combines with J gene TRBJ2-2; D might be TRBD1 (5 bases). Per germline, CDR1 MNHEY and CDR2 SVGAGI. This CDR3 contains 14 residues. Deletions cut 6 bases from V and 1 base from J, with 9 bases between.

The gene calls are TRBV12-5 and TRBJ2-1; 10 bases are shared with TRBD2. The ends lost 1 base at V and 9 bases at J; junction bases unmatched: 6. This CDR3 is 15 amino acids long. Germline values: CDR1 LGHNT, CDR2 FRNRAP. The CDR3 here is CASGLALAGVSEQFF. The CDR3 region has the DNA TGTGCTAGTGGTTTGGCCCTAGCGGGAGTCTCTGAGCAGTTCTTC.

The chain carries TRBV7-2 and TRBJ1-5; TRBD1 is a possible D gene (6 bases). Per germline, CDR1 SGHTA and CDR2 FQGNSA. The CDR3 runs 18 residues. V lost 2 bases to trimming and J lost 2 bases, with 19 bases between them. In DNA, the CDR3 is TGTGCCAGCAGCTTAACAGGGTTAGGGCATTATGGCAATCAGCCCCAGCATTTT. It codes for CASSLTGLGHYGNQPQHF.

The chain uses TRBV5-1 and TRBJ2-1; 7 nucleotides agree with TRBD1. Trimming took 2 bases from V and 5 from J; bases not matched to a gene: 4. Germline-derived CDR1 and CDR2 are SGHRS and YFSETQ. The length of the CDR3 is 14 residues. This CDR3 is CASSFRGLNNEQFF. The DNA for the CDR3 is TGCGCCAGCAGCTTCAGGGGGTTGAACAATGAGCAGTTCTTC.

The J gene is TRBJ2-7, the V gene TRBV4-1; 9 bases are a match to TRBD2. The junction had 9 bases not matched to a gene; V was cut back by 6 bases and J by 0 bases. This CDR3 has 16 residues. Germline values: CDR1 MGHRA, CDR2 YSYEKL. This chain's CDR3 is CASSQGLAAGSYEQYF. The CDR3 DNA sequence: TGCGCCAGCAGTCAGGGACTAGCTGCAGGCTCCTACGAGCAGTACTTC.

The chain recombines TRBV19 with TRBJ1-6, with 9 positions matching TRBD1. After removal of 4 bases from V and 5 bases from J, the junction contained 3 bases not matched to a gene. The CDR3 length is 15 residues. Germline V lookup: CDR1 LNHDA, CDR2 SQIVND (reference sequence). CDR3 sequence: CASSTQGANNSPLHF. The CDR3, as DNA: TGTGCCAGTAGTACACAGGGGGCGAATAATTCACCCCTCCACTTT. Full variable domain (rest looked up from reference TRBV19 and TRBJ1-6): DGGITQSPKYLFRKEGQNVTLSCEQNLNHDAMYWYRQDPGQGLRLIYYSQIVNDFQKGDIAEGYSVSREKKESFPLTVTSAQKNPTAFYLCASSTQGANNSPLHFGNGTRLTVT.

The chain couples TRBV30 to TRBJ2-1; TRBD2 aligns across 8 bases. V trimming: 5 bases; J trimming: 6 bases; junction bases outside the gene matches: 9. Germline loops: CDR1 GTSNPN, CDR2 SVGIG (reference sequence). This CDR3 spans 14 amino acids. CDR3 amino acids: CAWDIGLAGNEQFF. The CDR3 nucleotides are TGTGCCTGGGACATTGGACTAGCCGGCAATGAGCAGTTCTTC. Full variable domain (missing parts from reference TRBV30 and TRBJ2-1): SQTIHQWPATLVQPVGSPLSLECTVEGTSNPNLYWYRQAAGRGLQLLFYSVGIGQISSEVPQNLSASRPQDRQFILSSKKLLLSDSGFYLCAWDIGLAGNEQFFGPGTRLTVL.

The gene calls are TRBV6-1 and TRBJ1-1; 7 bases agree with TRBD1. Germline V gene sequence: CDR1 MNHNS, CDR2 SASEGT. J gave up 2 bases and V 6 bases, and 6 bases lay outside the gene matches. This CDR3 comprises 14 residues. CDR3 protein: CASRGDSFNTEAFF. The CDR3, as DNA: TGTGCCAGCAGGGGGGACAGTTTTAACACTGAAGCTTTCTTT.

The CDR3 bases are TGCGCCAGCAGCTTACGGCGGGGGAGCAATGAGCAGTTCTTC. Its protein product is CASSLRRGSNEQFF. V usage is TRBV5-1 and J usage is TRBJ2-1; 7 bases are a match to TRBD2. Germline lookup yields CDR1 SGHRS and CDR2 YFSETQ. There are 14 residues in the CDR3. The trim removed 2 bases at V and 6 bases at J, leaving 5 bases unmatched.

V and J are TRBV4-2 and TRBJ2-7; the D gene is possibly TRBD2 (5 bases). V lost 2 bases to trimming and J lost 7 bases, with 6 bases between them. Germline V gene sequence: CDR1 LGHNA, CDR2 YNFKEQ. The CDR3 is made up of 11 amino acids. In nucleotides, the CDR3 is TGTGCCAGCAGCCAACGGGGTGAGCAGTACTTC. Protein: CASSQRGEQYF.

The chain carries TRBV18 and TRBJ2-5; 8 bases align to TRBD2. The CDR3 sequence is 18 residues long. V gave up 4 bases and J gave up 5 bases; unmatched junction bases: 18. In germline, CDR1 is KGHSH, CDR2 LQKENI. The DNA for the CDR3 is TGTGCCAGCTCACGAATCCATAGCGGGGATGCAACGATGGAGACCCAGTACTTC. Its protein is CASSRIHSGDATMETQYF.

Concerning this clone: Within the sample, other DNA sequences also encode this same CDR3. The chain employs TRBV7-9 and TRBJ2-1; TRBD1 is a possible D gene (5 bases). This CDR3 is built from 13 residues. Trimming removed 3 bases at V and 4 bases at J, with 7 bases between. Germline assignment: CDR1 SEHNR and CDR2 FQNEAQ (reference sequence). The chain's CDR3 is CASSLGLYNEQFF. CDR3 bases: TGTGCCAGCAGCTTGGGGCTTTACAATGAGCAGTTCTTC.

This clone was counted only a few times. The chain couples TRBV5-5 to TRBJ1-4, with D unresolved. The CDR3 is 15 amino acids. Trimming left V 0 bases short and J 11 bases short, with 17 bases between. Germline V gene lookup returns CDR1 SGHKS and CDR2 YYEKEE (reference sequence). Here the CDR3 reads CASSLGGPSRDKLFF. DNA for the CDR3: TGTGCCAGCAGCTTGGGAGGGCCCTCCAGAGACAAACTGTTTTTT.

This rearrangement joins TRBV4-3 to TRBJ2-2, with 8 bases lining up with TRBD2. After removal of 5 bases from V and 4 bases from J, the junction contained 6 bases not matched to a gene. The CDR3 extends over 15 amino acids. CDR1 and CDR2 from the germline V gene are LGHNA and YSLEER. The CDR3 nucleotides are TGCGCCAGCAGCGTCGGACTAGCTACCACCGGGGAGCTGTTTTTT. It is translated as CASSVGLATTGELFF.

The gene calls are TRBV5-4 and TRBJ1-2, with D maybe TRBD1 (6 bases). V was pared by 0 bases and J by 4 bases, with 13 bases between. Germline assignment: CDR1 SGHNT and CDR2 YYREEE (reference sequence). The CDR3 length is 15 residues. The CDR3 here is CASSLAGAIIYGYTF. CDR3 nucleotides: TGTGCCAGCAGCTTGGCAGGGGCGATAATCTATGGCTACACCTTC.

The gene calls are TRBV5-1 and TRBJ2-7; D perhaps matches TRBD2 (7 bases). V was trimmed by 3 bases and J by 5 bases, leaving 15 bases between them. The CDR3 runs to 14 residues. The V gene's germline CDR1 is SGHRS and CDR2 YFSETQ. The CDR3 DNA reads TGCGCCAGCAGCTCCCCGGGGGGCTTAAACGAGCAGTACTTC. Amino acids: CASSSPGGLNEQYF.

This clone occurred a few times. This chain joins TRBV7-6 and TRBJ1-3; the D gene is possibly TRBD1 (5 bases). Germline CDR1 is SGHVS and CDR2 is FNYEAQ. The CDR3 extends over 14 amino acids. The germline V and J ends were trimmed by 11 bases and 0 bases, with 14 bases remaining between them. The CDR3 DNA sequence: TGTGCCGTGGGGGGTACCAACTCTGGAAACACCATATATTTT. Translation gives CAVGGTNSGNTIYF.

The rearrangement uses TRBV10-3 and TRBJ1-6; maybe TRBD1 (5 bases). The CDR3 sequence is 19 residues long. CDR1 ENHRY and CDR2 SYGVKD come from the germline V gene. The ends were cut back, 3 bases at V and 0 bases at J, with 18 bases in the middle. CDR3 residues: CAISDFVQGRSSYNSPLHF. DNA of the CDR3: TGTGCCATCAGTGACTTCGTGCAGGGAAGGAGCTCCTATAATTCACCCCTCCACTTT.

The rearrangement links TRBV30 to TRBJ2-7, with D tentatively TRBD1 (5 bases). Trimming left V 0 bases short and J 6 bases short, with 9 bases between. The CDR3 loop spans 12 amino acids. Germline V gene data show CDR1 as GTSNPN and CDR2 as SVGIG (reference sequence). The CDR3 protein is CAWSVDTPEQYF. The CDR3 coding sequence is TGTGCCTGGAGTGTGGACACCCCCGAGCAGTACTTC. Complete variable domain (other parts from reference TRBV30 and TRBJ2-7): SQTIHQWPATLVQPVGSPLSLECTVEGTSNPNLYWYRQAAGRGLQLLFYSVGIGQISSEVPQNLSASRPQDRQFILSSKKLLLSDSGFYLCAWSVDTPEQYFGPGTRLTVT.